This T cell receptor (beta chain) was documented in a study of radiotherapy plus CTLA-4 blockade in lung cancer. V was cut by 11 bases and J by 2 bases, with 13 bases left in between. This CDR3 has 13 residues. CDR1 WNHNN and CDR2 SYGVQD come from the germline V gene (reference sequence). Sequencing used immunoSEQ multiplex PCR; TCRdb keeps in-frame clones, though not all of them. Found here are about 97,000 clones, about four fifths of them singletons; the top ten hold 2.8%. This material consisted of peripheral blood, taken from a patient treated with radiotherapy plus ipilimumab. This sequence joins TRBV10-1 and TRBJ1-5, with D perhaps matching TRBD1 (5 bases). The clonotype comes from a human donor with non-small cell lung cancer who had a partial response to radiotherapy plus ipilimumab. Some clones in this sample may be carry-over from other donors' samples. CDR3 sequence: CARNRLGNQPQHF. In nucleotides, the CDR3 is TGCGCCCGGAACAGGCTGGGCAATCAGCCCCAGCATTTT.